These T cell receptor beta chains were read from a single sample in a study of shared clonotypes between healthy human individuals. Assay used: immunoSEQ multiplex PCR; TCRdb lists only in-frame clones, some missing. The profile shows approximately 2.1 million clones, approximately 95% of them singletons. Sequenced sample: naive CD4+ T cells from PBMCs. The source of these receptors is a man aged 18-30 years in good health. Some clones in this sample may be carry-over from other donors' samples. Each CDR3 is given with its conserved first and last residue.

j_gene: TRBJ2-5; v_gene: TRBV19; CDR3aa: CASSLGAGQETQYF
j_gene: TRBJ2-3; v_gene: TRBV7-9; CDR3aa: CASSPLGDTQYF
j_gene: TRBJ2-1; v_gene: TRBV18; CDR3aa: CASSSNEQFF
j_gene: TRBJ2-1; v_gene: TRBV28; CDR3aa: CASGGTVLVEQFF
j_gene: TRBJ2-3; v_gene: TRBV9; CDR3aa: CASSVGLGTGFTDTQYF
j_gene: -; v_gene: TRBV28; CDR3aa: CASRQGQHEQYF
j_gene: TRBJ1-5; v_gene: TRBV15; CDR3aa: CATSRTGDSNQPQHF
j_gene: TRBJ1-1; v_gene: TRBV7-3; CDR3aa: CASSLLQNTEAFF
j_gene: TRBJ2-1; v_gene: TRBV7-3; CDR3aa: CASSHRGRGSYNEQFF
j_gene: TRBJ2-3; v_gene: TRBV6-1; CDR3aa: CASRGQPSTDTQYF
j_gene: TRBJ1-5; v_gene: TRBV5-8; CDR3aa: CASSLVVSFNSNQPQHF
j_gene: TRBJ2-5; v_gene: TRBV29-1; CDR3aa: CSVVKREMVETQYF
j_gene: TRBJ2-5; v_gene: TRBV28; CDR3aa: CASTAVYQETQYF
j_gene: TRBJ2-5; v_gene: TRBV5-1; CDR3aa: CASSLVGTRQETQYF
j_gene: TRBJ2-7; v_gene: TRBV9; CDR3aa: CASSVAGSHPNYEQYF
j_gene: TRBJ2-7; v_gene: TRBV28; CDR3aa: CASSLLIGDEQYF
j_gene: TRBJ1-4; v_gene: TRBV4-1; CDR3aa: CASSQAQGAATNEKLFF
j_gene: TRBJ1-5; v_gene: TRBV27; CDR3aa: CASSLRLPEVQHF
j_gene: TRBJ2-5; v_gene: TRBV5-1; CDR3aa: CASSLATLARETQYF
j_gene: TRBJ2-1; v_gene: TRBV7-9; CDR3aa: CASSHSGTGGYNEQFF
j_gene: TRBJ2-7; v_gene: TRBV5-1; CDR3aa: CASSSWGDSYEQYF
j_gene: TRBJ2-1; v_gene: TRBV7-2; CDR3aa: CASSLTSGTPNEQFF
j_gene: TRBJ1-1; v_gene: TRBV5-1; CDR3aa: CASSLYDRGTEAFF
j_gene: TRBJ2-7; v_gene: TRBV28; CDR3aa: CASSLFSGSYEQYF
j_gene: TRBJ2-6; v_gene: TRBV28; CDR3aa: CASRARLGANVLTF
j_gene: TRBJ1-1; v_gene: TRBV28; CDR3aa: CASRGRDRSTEAFF
j_gene: TRBJ2-7; v_gene: TRBV6-1; CDR3aa: CASSAVTYEQYF
j_gene: TRBJ2-1; v_gene: TRBV11-2; CDR3aa: CASSSVRFYNEQFF
j_gene: TRBJ1-4; v_gene: TRBV28; CDR3aa: CASSFYRGQDEKLFF
j_gene: TRBJ2-1; v_gene: TRBV28; CDR3aa: CASSFATGGVEGRNEQFF
j_gene: TRBJ2-7; v_gene: TRBV6-6; CDR3aa: CASSYPQGIGNYEQYF
j_gene: TRBJ1-2; v_gene: TRBV5-1; CDR3aa: CASSLDGTRGGYTF
j_gene: TRBJ1-4; v_gene: TRBV6-4; CDR3aa: CASSRTANNEKLFF
j_gene: TRBJ2-3; v_gene: TRBV7-8; CDR3aa: CASSQSVAGGADTQYF
j_gene: TRBJ1-4; v_gene: TRBV7-8; CDR3aa: CASSSYNEKLFF
j_gene: TRBJ2-5; v_gene: TRBV5-5; CDR3aa: CASSLAGWGRETQYF
j_gene: TRBJ2-5; v_gene: TRBV4-3; CDR3aa: CASSQDSGGETQYF
j_gene: TRBJ2-3; v_gene: TRBV5-4; CDR3aa: CASSQRTSGDTQYF
j_gene: TRBJ2-3; v_gene: TRBV12-2; CDR3aa: CASRTSADQVSTPSGGTDTQYF
j_gene: TRBJ1-2; v_gene: TRBV28; CDR3aa: CASSFGTEANYGYTF